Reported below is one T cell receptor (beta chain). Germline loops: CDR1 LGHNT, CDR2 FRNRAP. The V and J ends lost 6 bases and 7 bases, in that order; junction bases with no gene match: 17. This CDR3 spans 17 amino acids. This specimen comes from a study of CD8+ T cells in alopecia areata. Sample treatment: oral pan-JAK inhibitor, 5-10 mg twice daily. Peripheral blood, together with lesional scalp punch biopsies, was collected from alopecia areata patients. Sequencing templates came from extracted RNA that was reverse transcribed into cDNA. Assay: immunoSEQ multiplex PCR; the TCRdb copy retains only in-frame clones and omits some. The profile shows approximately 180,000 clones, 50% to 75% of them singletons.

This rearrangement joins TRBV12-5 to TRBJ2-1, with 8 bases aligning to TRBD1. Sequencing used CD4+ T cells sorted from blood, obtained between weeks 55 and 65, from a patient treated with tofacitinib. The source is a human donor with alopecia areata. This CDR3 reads CASGPRGGQGLRNEQFF. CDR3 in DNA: TGTGCTAGTGGCCCCCGGGGAGGACAGGGTCTACGTAATGAGCAGTTCTTC.